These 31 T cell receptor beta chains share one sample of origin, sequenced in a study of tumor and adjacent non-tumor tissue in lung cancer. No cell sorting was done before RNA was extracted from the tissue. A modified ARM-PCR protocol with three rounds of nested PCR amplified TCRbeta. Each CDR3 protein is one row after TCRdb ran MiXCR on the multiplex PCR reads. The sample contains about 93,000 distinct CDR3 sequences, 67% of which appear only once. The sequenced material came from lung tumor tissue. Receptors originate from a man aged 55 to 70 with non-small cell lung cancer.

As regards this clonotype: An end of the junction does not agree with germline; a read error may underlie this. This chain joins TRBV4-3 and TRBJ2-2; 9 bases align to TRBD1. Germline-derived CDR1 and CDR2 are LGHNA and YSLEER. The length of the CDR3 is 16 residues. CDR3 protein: CASSQGDRAGTGELFF. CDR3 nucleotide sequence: TGTGCCAGCAGCCAAGGGGACAGGGCTGGGACCGGGGAGCTGTTTTTT.

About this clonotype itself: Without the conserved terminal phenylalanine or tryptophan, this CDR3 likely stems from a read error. The CDR3 spells CASSLMGKGLSWTGYTS. The CDR3 nucleotides are TGTGCCAGCAGCTTAATGGGGAAGGGTCTATCGTGGACTGGCTACACCTCC. The chain couples TRBV5-6 to TRBJ1-2; D gene unclear. The CDR3 loop spans 17 amino acids. From germline, CDR1 is SGHDT and CDR2 YYEEEE. Trimming shortened V by 2 bases and J by 7 bases, and 24 bases separated the two germline ends.

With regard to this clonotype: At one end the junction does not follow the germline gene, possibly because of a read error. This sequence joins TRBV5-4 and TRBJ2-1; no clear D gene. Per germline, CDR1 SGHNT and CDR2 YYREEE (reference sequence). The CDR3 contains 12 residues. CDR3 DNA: TGTGCCGGCAGCACCGATATGGGTGAGCAGTTCTTC. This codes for CAGSTDMGEQFF.

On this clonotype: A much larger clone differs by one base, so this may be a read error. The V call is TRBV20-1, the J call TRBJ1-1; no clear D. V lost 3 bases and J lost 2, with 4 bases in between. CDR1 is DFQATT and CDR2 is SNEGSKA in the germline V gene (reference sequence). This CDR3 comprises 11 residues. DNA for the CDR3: TGCAGTGCTAGTCTAAACACTGAAGCTTTCTTT. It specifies CSASLNTEAFF.

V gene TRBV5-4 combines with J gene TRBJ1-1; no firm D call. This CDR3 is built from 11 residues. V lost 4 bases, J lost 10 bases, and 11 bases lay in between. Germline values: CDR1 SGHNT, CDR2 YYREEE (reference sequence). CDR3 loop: CASSIGMVAFF. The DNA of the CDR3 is TGTGCCAGCAGCATCGGGATGGTAGCTTTCTTT.

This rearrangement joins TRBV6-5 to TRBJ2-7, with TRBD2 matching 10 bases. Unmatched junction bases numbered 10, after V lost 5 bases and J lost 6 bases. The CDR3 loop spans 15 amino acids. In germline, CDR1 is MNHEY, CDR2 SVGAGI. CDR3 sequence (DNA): TGTGCCAGCAGTCAGAGCGGGAGGGCCAGATTCGAGCAGTACTTC. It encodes CASSQSGRARFEQYF.

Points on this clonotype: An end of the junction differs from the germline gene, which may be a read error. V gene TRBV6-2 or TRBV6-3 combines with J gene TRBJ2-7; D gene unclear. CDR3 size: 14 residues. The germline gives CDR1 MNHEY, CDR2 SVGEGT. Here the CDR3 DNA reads TGTACCAGCAGTTACTCGTTGGGAATCTACAAGCAGTACTTC. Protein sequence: CTSSYSLGIYKQYF.

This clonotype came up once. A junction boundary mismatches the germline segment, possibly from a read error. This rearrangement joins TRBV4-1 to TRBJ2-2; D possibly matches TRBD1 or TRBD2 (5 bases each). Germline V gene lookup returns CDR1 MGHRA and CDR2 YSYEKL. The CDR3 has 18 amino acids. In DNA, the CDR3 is TGCGCCAGCGGCCAGGCCTACTTAAAGGGACGGAACACCGGGGAGCTGTTTTTT. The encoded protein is CASGQAYLKGRNTGELFF.

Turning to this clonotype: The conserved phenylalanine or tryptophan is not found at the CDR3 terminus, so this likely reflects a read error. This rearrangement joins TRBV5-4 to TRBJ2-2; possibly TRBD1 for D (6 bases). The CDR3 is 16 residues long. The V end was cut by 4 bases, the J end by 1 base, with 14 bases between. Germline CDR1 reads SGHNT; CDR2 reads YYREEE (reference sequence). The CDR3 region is CASSGGHGKNTGELFL. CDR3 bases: TGTGCCAGCAGCGGGGGACATGGGAAGAACACCGGGGAGCTGTTTCTT.

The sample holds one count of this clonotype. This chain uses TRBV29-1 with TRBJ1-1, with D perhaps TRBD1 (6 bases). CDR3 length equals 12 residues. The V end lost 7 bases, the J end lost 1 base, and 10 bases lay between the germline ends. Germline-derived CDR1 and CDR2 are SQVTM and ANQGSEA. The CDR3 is CSGQDQNTEAFF. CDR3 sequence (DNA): TGCAGCGGACAGGATCAGAACACTGAAGCTTTCTTT.

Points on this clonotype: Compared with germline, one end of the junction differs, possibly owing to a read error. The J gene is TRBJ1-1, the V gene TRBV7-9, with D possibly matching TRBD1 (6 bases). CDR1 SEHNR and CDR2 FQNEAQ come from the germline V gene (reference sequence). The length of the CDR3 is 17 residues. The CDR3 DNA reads TGTGCCAGCAACTTAGAGTTAATGGGGACACGGAACACTGAAGCTTTCTTT. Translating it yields CASNLELMGTRNTEAFF.

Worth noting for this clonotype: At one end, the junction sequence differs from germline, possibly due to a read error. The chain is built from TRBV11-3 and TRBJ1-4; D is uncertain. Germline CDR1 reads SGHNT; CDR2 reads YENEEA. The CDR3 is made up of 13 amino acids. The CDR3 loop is CASGPQLGGSPIF. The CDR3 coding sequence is TGTGCCAGCGGCCCCCAGCTCGGCGGCAGTCCGATCTTT.

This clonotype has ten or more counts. CDR3 loop: CASSFTGQGSNEQFF. As DNA, the CDR3 is TGTGCCAGCAGTTTCACGGGACAGGGGAGCAATGAGCAGTTCTTC. This chain links TRBV28 with TRBJ2-1; 10 bases align to TRBD1. Germline values: CDR1 MDHEN, CDR2 SYDVKM. The CDR3 totals 15 residues. V trimming: 3 bases; J trimming: 6 bases; junction bases outside the gene matches: 5.

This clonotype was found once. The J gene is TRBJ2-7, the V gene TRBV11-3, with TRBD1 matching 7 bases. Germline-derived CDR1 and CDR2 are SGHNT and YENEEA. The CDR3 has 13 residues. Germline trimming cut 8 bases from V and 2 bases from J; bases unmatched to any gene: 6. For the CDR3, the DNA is TGTGCCAGCTCGCAGGGGGAGACCTACGAGCAGTACTTC. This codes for CASSQGETYEQYF.

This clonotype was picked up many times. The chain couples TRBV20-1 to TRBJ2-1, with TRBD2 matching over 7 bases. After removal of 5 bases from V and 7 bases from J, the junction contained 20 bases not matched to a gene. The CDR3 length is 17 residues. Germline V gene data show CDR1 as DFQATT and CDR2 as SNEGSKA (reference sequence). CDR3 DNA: TGCAGTGCTCTCCCTGGGGTAGCGGGTTTCGGAGTAAATGAGCAGTTCTTC. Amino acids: CSALPGVAGFGVNEQFF.

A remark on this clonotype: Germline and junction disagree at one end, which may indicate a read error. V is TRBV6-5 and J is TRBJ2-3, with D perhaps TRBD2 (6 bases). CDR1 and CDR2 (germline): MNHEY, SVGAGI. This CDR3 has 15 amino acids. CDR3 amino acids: CASSYDGSDTDMQYF. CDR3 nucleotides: TGTGCCAGCAGTTACGACGGGAGTGACACAGATATGCAGTATTTT.

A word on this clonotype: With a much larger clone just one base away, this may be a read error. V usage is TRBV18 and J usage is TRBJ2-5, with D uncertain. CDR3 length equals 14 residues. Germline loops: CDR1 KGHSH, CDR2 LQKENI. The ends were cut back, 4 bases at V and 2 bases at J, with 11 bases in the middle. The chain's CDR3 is CASSRPSVQETQYF. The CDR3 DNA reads TGTGCCAGCTCACGACCGTCAGTACAAGAGACCCAGTACTTC. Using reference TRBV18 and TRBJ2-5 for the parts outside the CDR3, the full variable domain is NAGVMQNPRHLVRRRGQEARLRCSPMKGHSHVYWYRQLPEEGLKFMVYLQKENIIDESGMPKERFSAEFPKEGPSILRIQQVVRGDSAAYFCASSRPSVQETQYFGPGTRLLVL.

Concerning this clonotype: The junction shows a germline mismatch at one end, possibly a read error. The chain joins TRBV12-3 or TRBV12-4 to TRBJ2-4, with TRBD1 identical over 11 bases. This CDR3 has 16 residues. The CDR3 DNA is TGTGCAAGCAACTCCGGACAGGGGGCGCAAGGGAACATTCAGTACTTC. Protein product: CASNSGQGAQGNIQYF.

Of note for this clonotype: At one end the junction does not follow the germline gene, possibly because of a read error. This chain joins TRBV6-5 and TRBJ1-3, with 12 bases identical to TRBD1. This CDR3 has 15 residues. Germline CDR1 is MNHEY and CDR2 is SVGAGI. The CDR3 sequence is CANRSGTGGRNTIYF. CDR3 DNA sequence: TGTGCCAACAGATCCGGGACAGGGGGCCGAAACACTATATATTTT.

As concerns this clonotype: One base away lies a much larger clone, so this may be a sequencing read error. The CDR3 coding sequence is TGCAGTGCTAGCCAGGTGGGCTATGGCTACACCTTC. Its translation: CSASQVGYGYTF. The genes are TRBV20-1 and TRBJ1-2; D gene uncertain. This CDR3 comprises 12 residues. V lost 3 bases to trimming and J lost 4 bases, with 9 bases between them. Per germline, CDR1 DFQATT and CDR2 SNEGSKA (reference sequence).

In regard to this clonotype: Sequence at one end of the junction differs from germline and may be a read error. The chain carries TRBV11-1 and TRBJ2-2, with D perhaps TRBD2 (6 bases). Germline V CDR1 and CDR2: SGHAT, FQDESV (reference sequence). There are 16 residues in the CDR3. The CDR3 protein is CASSPRDGGGAGDLLF. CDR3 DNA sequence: TGTGCCAGCAGCCCTCGGGACGGGGGAGGCGCCGGGGATCTGTTGTTT.

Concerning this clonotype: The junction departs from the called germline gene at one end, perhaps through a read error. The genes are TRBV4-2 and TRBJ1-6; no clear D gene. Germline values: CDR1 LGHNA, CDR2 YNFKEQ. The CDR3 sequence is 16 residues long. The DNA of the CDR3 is TGTGCCAGCAGCCACGAAGGTGACACCTATCATTCACCCCTCCACTTT. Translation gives CASSHEGDTYHSPLHF.

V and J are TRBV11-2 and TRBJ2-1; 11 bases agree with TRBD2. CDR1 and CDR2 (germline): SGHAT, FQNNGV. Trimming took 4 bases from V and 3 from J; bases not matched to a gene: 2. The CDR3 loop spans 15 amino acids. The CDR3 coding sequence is TGTGCCAGCAGCTCGGGACTAGCGGTCTACAATGAGCAGTTCTTC. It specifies CASSSGLAVYNEQFF.

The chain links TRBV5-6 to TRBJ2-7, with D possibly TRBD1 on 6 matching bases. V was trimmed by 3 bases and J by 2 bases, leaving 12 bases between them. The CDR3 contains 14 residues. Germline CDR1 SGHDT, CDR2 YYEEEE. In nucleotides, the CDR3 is TGTGCCAGCAGCTACGAACAGGGAACCTACGAGCAGTACTTC. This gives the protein CASSYEQGTYEQYF.

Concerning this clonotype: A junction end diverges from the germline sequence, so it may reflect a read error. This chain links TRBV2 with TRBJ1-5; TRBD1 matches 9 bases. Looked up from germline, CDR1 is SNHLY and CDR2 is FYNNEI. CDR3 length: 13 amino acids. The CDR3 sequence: CASRGQGNRPQHF. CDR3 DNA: TGTGCCAGTAGGGGACAGGGAAATCGGCCCCAGCATTTT. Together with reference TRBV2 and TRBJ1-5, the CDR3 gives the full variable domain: EPEVTQTPSHQVTQMGQEVILRCVPISNHLYFYWYRQILGQKVEFLVSFYNNEISEKSEIFDDQFSVERPDGSNFTLKIRSTKLEDSAMYFCASRGQGNRPQHFGDGTRLSIL.

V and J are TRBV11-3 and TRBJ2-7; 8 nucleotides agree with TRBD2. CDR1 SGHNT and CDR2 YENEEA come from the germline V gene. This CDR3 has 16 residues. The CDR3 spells CVSSRGGTTRFPGQYF. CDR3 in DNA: TGTGTCAGTAGCCGGGGGGGGACTACGCGCTTCCCCGGGCAGTACTTC. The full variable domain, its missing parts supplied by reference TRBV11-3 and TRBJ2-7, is EAGVVQSPRYKIIEKKQPVAFWCNPISGHNTLYWYLQNLGQGPELLIRYENEEAVDDSQLPKDRFSAERLKGVDSTLKIQPAELGDSAVYLCVSSRGGTTRFPGQYFGPGTRLTVT.

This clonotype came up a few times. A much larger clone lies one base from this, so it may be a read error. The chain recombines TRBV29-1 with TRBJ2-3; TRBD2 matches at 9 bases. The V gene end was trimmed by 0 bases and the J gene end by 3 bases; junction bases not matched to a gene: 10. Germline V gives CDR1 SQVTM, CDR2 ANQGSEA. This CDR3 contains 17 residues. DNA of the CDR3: TGCAGCGTTGAAGATACGGGGGGACTAGCCGGAACAGATACGCAGTATTTT. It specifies CSVEDTGGLAGTDTQYF.

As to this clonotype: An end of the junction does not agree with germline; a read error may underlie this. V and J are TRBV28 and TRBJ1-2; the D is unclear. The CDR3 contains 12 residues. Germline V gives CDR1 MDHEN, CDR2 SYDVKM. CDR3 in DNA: TGTGTCAGCAGTCCCTCTAACTATGGCTACACCTTC. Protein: CVSSPSNYGYTF.

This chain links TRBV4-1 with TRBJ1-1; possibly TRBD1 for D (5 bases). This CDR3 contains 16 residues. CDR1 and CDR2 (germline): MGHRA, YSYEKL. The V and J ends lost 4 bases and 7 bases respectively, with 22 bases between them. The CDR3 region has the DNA TGCGCCAGCAGCCGATCAGCCCCGGGTTCGGACATTGAAGCTTTCTTT. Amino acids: CASSRSAPGSDIEAFF.

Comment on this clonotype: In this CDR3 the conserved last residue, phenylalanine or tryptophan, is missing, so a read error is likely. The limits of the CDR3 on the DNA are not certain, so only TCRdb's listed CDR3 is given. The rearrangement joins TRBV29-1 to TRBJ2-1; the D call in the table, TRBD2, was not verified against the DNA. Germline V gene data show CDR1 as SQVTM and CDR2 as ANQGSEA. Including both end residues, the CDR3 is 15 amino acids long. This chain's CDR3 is CSIEGTFLSYNERFL.

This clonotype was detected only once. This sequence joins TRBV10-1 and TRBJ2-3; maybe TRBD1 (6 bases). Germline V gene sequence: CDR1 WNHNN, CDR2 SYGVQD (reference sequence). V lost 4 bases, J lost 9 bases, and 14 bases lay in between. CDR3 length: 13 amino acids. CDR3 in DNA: TGCGCCAGCAGTGTAGCAGGGGTAGGCACGCAGTATTTT. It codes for CASSVAGVGTQYF.